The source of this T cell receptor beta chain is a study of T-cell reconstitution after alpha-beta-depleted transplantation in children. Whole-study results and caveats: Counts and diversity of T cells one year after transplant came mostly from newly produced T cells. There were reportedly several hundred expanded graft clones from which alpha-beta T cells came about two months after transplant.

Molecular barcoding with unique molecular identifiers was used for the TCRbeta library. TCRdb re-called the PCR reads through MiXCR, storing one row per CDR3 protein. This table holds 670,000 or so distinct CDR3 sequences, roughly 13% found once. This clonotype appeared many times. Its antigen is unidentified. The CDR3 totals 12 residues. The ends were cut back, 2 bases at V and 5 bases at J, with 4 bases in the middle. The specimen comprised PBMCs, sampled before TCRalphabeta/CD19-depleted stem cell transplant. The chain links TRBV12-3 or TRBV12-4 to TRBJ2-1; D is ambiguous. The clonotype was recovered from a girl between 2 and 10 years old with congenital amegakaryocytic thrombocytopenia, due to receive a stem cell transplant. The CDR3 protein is CASSLRDNEQFF. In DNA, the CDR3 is TGTGCCAGCAGTTTACGGGACAATGAGCAGTTCTTC.